This T cell receptor beta chain emerged from a study of cytomegalovirus exposure and HLA in healthy donors. The PCR ran on 60 Vbeta and 13 Jbeta primers. Here immunoSEQ multiplex PCR was the method, and the copy in TCRdb shows in-frame clones only, minus some. The sample carries about 140,000 clones, about 80% recorded once. This CDR3 has 14 amino acids. Germline CDR1 reads SNHLY; CDR2 reads FYNNEI. The V end lost 5 bases, the J end lost 9 bases, and 17 bases lay between the germline ends. The sequence was collected from a woman in her thirties or forties in good health and CMV-seronegative. This sequence joins TRBV2 and TRBJ2-1; D may be TRBD1 (6 bases). The sample taken for sequencing was PBMCs. DNA of the CDR3: TGTGCCAGCAGTAAAGGGACACTTCGGATTGAGCAGTTCTTC. Its translation is CASSKGTLRIEQFF.